What follows is one T cell receptor beta chain and its context. The antigen is unknown. The data originate from a study of T-cell memory formation after mild COVID-19. TCRdb analysed the 5' RACE reads with MiXCR anew, one entry per CDR3 protein. The sample contains almost 350,000 distinct CDR3 sequences, under 25% of which appear only once. General study results and limits: Researchers found some responding clones in pre-infection memory, a sign that cross-reactive memory joined.

The V gene end was trimmed by 8 bases and the J gene end by 5 bases; junction bases not matched to a gene: 8. The CDR3 runs to 13 residues. Germline V gene sequence: CDR1 SEHNR, CDR2 FQNEAQ (reference sequence). Sequenced input: PBMCs or a T cell subset sorted from them (not recorded which). This chain uses TRBV7-9 with TRBJ1-2, with TRBD1 matching over 7 bases. This TCR was recovered from a man younger than 30 who had mild COVID-19 (a few samples of this study predate the infection). Cell type and time point are not known. The CDR3 spells CASDGGTEYGYTF. The CDR3 DNA follows: TGTGCCAGCGACGGGGGGACAGAGTATGGCTACACCTTC.